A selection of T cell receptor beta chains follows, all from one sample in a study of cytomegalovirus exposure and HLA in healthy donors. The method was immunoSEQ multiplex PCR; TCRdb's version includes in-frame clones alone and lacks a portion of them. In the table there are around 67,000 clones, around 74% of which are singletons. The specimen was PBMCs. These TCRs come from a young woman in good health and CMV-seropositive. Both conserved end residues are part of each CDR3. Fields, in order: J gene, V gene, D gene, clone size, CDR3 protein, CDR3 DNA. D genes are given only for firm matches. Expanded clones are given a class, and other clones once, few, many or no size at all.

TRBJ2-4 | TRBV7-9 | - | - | CASSSGPVAKNIQYF | TGTGCCAGCAGCTCAGGCCCCGTAGCCAAAAACATTCAGTACTTC
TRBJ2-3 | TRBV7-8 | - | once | CASSFPGTDTQYF | TGTGCCAGCAGCTTTCCCGGCACAGATACGCAGTATTTT
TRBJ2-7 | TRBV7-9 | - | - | CSSSLGGYEQYF | TGTTCCAGCAGCTTAGGCGGCTACGAGCAGTACTTC
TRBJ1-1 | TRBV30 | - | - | CARQLRNTEAFF | TGTGCCCGACAGTTAAGAAACACTGAAGCTTTCTTT
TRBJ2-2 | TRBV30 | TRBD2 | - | CAWSVAGAGELFF | TGTGCCTGGAGTGTAGCGGGAGCCGGGGAGCTGTTTTTT
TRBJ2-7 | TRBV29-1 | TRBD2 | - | CSVGKLAGDEQYF | TGCAGCGTTGGAAAACTAGCGGGAGACGAGCAGTACTTC
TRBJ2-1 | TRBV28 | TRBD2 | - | CASSPTSYGYNEQFF | TGTGCCAGCAGTCCGACTAGCTACGGCTACAATGAGCAGTTCTTC
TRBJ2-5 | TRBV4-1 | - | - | CASSQEVMGPGETQYF | TGCGCCAGCAGCCAAGAGGTTATGGGCCCTGGGGAGACCCAGTACTTC
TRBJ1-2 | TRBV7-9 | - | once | CASSSLIWTAYGYTF | TGTGCCAGCAGCTCCTTAATTTGGACAGCCTATGGCTACACCTTC
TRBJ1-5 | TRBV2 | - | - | CASSEESGSNQPQHF | TGTGCCAGCAGTGAGGAGTCCGGGAGCAATCAGCCCCAGCATTTT
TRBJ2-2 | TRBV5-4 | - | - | CASSSYTGELFF | TGTGCCAGCAGCTCTTATACCGGGGAGCTGTTTTTT
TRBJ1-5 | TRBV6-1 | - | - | CASSGNRDNQPQHF | TGTGCCAGCAGTGGGAACCGGGACAATCAGCCCCAGCATTTT
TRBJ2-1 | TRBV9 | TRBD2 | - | CASSLSGSSYNEQFF | TGTGCCAGCAGCTTAAGCGGGAGTAGTTACAATGAGCAGTTCTTC
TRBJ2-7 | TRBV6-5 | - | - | CASGKTGPAYEQYF | TGTGCCAGCGGTAAAACAGGGCCCGCCTACGAGCAGTACTTC
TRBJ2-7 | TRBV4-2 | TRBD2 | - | CASSQASGTSGRSSTF | TGTGCCAGCAGCCAGGCTTCCGGGACTAGCGGGAGATCCTCGACTTTC
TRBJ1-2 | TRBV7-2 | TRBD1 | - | CASSLKQGNYGYTF | TGTGCCAGCAGCTTAAAACAGGGGAACTATGGCTACACCTTC
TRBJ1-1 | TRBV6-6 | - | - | CASSYSRANTEAFF | TGTGCCAGCAGTTACTCGAGGGCGAACACTGAAGCTTTCTTT
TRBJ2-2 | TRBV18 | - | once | CASSPEGSHTGELFF | TGTGCCAGCTCACCGGAGGGTTCGCACACCGGGGAGCTGTTTTTT
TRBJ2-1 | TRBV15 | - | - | CATSRSYREGQFF | TGTGCCACCAGCAGATCATACAGGGAGGGGCAGTTCTTC
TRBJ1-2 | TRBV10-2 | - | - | CASSVVRGAYGYTF | TGCGCCAGCAGTGTTGTCAGGGGAGCCTATGGCTACACCTTC
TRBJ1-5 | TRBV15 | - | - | CATSIQAPGGGQPQHF | TGTGCCACCAGCATCCAGGCCCCGGGTGGCGGGCAGCCCCAGCATTTT
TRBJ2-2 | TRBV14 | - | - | CASSQVTSRGTGELFF | TGTGCCAGCAGCCAAGTTACTAGCCGGGGCACCGGGGAGCTGTTTTTT
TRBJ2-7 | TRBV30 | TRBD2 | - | CAWSVGRCEQYF | TGTGCCTGGAGTGTCGGGAGGTGCGAGCAGTACTTC
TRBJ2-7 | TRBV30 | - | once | CAWTYRATYEQYF | TGTGCCTGGACCTACAGGGCTACCTACGAGCAGTACTTC
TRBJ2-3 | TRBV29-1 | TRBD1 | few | CSSAGSTGGTDTQYF | TGCAGCTCCGCAGGCAGTACAGGGGGCACAGATACGCAGTATTTT
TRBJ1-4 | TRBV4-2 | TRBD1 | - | CASSQAQGGHEKLFF | TGTGCCAGCAGCCAAGCCCAGGGGGGACATGAAAAACTGTTTTTT
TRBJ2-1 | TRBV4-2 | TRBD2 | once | CASSQLLMSGRQQFF | TGTGCCAGCAGCCAACTCCTTATGAGCGGGAGGCAGCAGTTCTTC
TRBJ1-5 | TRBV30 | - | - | CAWSASRDQPQHF | TGTGCCTGGAGTGCCTCCCGGGATCAGCCCCAGCATTTT
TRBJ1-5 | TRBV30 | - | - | CAFAGGPWGQPQHF | TGTGCCTTTGCCGGAGGCCCTTGGGGTCAGCCCCAGCATTTT
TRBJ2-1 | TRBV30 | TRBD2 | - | CAWSGGTIHNEQFF | TGTGCCTGGAGCGGCGGGACTATTCACAATGAGCAGTTCTTC
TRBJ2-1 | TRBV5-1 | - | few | CASSIGSNEQFF | TGCGCCAGCAGCATCGGGAGTAATGAGCAGTTCTTC
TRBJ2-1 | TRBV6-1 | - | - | CASSSYPGNEQFF | TGTGCCAGCAGTTCCTATCCCGGGAATGAGCAGTTCTTC
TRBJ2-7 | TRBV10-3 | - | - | CAIRYGGEQYF | TGTGCCATCAGGTACGGAGGCGAGCAGTACTTC
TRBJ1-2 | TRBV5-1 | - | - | CASSLSRNDGYTF | TGCGCCAGCAGCTTGTCGAGAAACGATGGCTACACCTTC
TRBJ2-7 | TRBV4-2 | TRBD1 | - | CASSQDFRTGPYEQYF | TGTGCCAGCAGCCAAGATTTCCGGACAGGGCCCTACGAGCAGTACTTC
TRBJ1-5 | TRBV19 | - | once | CASTPDRDQPQHF | TGTGCCAGTACCCCAGACAGAGATCAGCCCCAGCATTTT
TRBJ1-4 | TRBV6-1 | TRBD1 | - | CASSRGQGREKLFF | TGTGCCAGCAGTCGGGGACAGGGGAGGGAAAAACTGTTTTTT
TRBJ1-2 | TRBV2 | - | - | CASSPFNYGYTF | TGTGCCAGCAGTCCCTTTAACTATGGCTACACCTTC
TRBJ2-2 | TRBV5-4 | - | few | CASSLEARELFF | TGTGCCAGCAGCTTGGAAGCGAGGGAGCTGTTTTTT
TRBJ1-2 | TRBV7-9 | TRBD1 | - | CASSPRTGQGGYTF | TGTGCCAGCAGCCCGCGGACAGGGCAGGGTGGCTACACCTTC
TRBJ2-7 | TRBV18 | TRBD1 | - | CASSPGTGIYEQYF | TGTGCCAGCTCCCCCGGGACAGGGATCTACGAGCAGTACTTC
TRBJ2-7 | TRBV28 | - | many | CASTIAAYYEQYF | TGTGCCAGCACCATAGCGGCCTACTACGAGCAGTACTTC
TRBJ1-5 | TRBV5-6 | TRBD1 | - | CASSLGTGGWNQPQHF | TGTGCCAGCAGCTTGGGGACAGGGGGCTGGAATCAGCCCCAGCATTTT
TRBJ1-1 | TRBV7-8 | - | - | CASSPEGNTEAFF | TGTGCCAGCAGCCCCGAGGGGAACACTGAAGCTTTCTTT
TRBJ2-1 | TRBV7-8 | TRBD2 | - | CASSLALAGGPGEQFF | TGTGCCAGCAGCTTAGCGCTAGCGGGAGGGCCAGGTGAGCAGTTCTTC
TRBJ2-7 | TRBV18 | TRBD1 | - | CASSSDRAYEQYF | TGTGCCAGCTCATCGGACAGGGCCTACGAGCAGTACTTC
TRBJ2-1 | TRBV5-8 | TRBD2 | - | CASSQVLAGKVEQFF | TGTGCCAGCAGCCAGGTACTAGCGGGAAAGGTTGAGCAGTTCTTC
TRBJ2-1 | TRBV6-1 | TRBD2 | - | CASSGAGTSRNEQFF | TGTGCCAGCAGCGGGGCCGGGACTAGTCGCAATGAGCAGTTCTTC